Listed below are T cell receptor beta chains from one sample, sequenced in a study of CD8+ T cells in alopecia areata. Some clones are missing from TCRdb's copy, which holds only in-frame ones; the method was immunoSEQ multiplex PCR. This table holds roughly 100,000 clones, about nine tenths found once. Sequenced here: CD8+ T cells sorted from blood, sampled around week 34, from a patient treated with tofacitinib. Receptors originate from a human donor with alopecia areata. The conserved cysteine and the conserved F or W are not part of the CDR3 here.

V gene | CDR3 protein
TRBV27 | ASSFGGGYNEQF
TRBV29-1 | SVGGVTSKGQYSTDTQY
TRBV7-9 | ASSLRDGSSYNEQF
TRBV10-3 | AISESSSGYSEQY
TRBV27 | ASSASARGNQPQH
TRBV25-1 | ASIPTGNTEAF
TRBV4-1 | ASSPPGEEGKLF
TRBV4-1 | ASSQDLWRVEKLF
TRBV7-9 | ASSFGTGNEQF
TRBV30 | AWSVKGPAGGRYEQY
TRBV7-9 | ASTLARSEQF
TRBV6-5 | ASSYGHYEQF
TRBV29-1 | SVEGAPGQGINEQY
TRBV6-6 | ASIDGSNQPQH
TRBV19 | ASSMRFGRAEAF
TRBV5-1 | ASSLSRDIYEQY
TRBV10-2 | ASLAGTYEQY
TRBV5-6 | ASSLGTGAETQY
TRBV5-1 | ASSRAGPSYEQY
TRBV27 | ASSPSPVRTDTQY
TRBV19 | ASSIVGARDTGSYEQY
TRBV27 | ASSSRYEQY